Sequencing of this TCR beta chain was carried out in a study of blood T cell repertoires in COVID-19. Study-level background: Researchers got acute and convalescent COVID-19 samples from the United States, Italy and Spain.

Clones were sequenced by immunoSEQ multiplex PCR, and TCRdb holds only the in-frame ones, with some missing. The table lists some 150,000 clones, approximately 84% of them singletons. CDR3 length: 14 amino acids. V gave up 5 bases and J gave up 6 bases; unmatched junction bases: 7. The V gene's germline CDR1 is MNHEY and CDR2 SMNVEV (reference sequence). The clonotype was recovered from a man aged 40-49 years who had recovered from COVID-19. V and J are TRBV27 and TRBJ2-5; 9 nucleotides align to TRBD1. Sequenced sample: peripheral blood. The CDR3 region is CASSPTGGGQTQYF. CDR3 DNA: TGTGCCAGCAGTCCTACAGGGGGCGGACAGACCCAGTACTTC.